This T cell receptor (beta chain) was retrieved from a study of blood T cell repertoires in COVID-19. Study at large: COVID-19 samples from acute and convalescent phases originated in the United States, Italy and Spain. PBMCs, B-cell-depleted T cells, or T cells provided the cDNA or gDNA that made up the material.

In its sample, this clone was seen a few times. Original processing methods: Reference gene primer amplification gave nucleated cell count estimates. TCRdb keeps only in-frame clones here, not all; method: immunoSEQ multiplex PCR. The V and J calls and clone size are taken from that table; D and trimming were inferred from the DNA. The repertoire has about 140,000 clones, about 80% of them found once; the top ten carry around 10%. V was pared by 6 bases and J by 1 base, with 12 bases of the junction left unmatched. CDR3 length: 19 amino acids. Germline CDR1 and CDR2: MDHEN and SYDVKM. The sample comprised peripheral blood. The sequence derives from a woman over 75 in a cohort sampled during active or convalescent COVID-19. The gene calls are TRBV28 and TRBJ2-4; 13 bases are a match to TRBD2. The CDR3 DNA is TGTGCCAGCAGGACAACTAGCGGGGGGGCCGGTGTTGCCAAAAACATTCAGTACTTC. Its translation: CASRTTSGGAGVAKNIQYF.